This T cell receptor (beta chain) comes out of a study of shared clonotypes between healthy human individuals. V was cut by 0 bases and J by 1 base, with 6 bases left in between. Germline loops: CDR1 MGHRA, CDR2 YSYEKL. There are 14 residues in the CDR3. About this clone itself: Its antigen is currently unknown.

Within Nashville, Tennessee resided all donors, each a Caucasian adult. Generated by immunoSEQ multiplex PCR, the TCRdb table keeps only in-frame clones and is missing some. In the table there are some 900,000 clones, around 80% of which are singletons. Study-wide points: Clonotypes shared by all four sorted-subset donors had higher generation probabilities than non-shared clonotypes. Sorted-subset sequencing, rarefaction showed, was incomplete despite large depth.

The genes are TRBV4-1 and TRBJ1-2, with D unclear. The sequence derives from a man between 18 and 35 years old in good health. The source material was memory CD4+ T cells sorted from blood. The subset was: CD45RA-negative fraction. This CDR3 reads CASSQESVNYGYTF. CDR3 in DNA: TGCGCCAGCAGCCAAGAATCCGTTAACTATGGCTACACCTTC.